This entry is about one T cell receptor (beta chain). Other DNA variants within this sample encode the same CDR3. Both 60 Vbeta primers and 13 Jbeta primers went into the PCR. Profiled with immunoSEQ multiplex PCR; TCRdb holds only in-frame clones, not every one. The data hold roughly 200,000 clones, with about 80% observed a single time. This entry comes from a study of cytomegalovirus exposure and HLA in healthy donors. CDR3 length: 14 residues. Germline loops: CDR1 SGHRS, CDR2 YFSETQ. V lost 2 bases and J lost 12; bases outside the gene matches: 10. Every donor was a healthy person donating bone marrow.

This TCR was recovered from a woman in her 30s in good health and CMV-seronegative. The chain has TRBV5-1 and TRBJ1-1, with TRBD1 matching over 10 bases. The sequenced sample consisted of PBMCs. CDR3 loop: CASSFRTGGTESFF. CDR3 nucleotides: TGCGCCAGCAGCTTCCGGACAGGGGGAACGGAGTCTTTCTTT.